The T cell receptor (beta chain) under discussion was sequenced for a study of radiation and T cells in renal cell carcinoma. The CDR3 covers 15 residues. Trimming took 0 bases from V and 8 from J, leaving 14 bases between them. The germline gives CDR1 SGHNT, CDR2 YYREEE (reference sequence). Generated by immunoSEQ multiplex PCR, the TCRdb table keeps only in-frame clones and is missing some. The data show 140,000 to 150,000 clones, around 88% seen once. The time point here: blood 4 weeks post-SBRT, at nephrectomy. Documented treatment: 15 Gy SBRT to primary tumor, nephrectomy 4 weeks later. This receptor was identified in a woman in her forties or fifties with renal cell carcinoma. This chain joins TRBV5-4 and TRBJ1-4, with D hard to call. The starting material was blood, obtained from a patient whose treatment included radiotherapy and nephrectomy. CDR3 bases: TGTGCCAGCAGCTTGGCCACTAGGGATAGAGAAAAACTGTTTTTT. It yields the protein CASSLATRDREKLFF.